The clone carrying this T cell receptor (beta chain) came up many times. The data belong to a study of blood T cell repertoires in COVID-19. Per the original data handling: Amplification with reference gene primers provided the estimates of nucleated cell counts. Assay: immunoSEQ multiplex PCR; the TCRdb copy retains only in-frame clones and omits some. D and trimming come from the DNA, and the V and J calls and clone size come from that table. The sample records about 140,000 clones, 75% to 85% being singletons. The CDR3 totals 15 residues. The J segment lost 0 bases and the V segment lost 5 bases, leaving 7 bases of the junction unmatched. Germline loops: CDR1 MDHEN, CDR2 SYDVKM.

What was sequenced was peripheral blood. The chain recombines TRBV28 with TRBJ2-7; 7 bases agree with TRBD1. This TCR was recovered from a man aged 55 to 70 with acute or convalescent COVID-19. CDR3: CASSTVDRSSYEQYF. The CDR3 region has the DNA TGTGCCAGCAGTACCGTGGACAGGAGCTCCTACGAGCAGTACTTC.